One sample yielded the 9 T cell receptor beta chains listed below, sequenced in a study of cytomegalovirus exposure and HLA in healthy donors. PCR involved 60 Vbeta and 13 Jbeta primers. Profiled with immunoSEQ multiplex PCR; TCRdb holds only in-frame clones, not every one. The sample lists about 220,000 clones, around 80% occurring once. The sample was PBMCs. These receptor sequences come from a boy aged 2 to 10 in good health and CMV-seronegative.

This clone has a single count. V gene TRBV20-1 combines with J gene TRBJ1-2; TRBD1 agrees at 7 bases. The CDR3 runs 11 residues. Germline V gives CDR1 DFQATT, CDR2 SNEGSKA (reference sequence). The ends lost 6 bases at V and 7 bases at J; junction bases unmatched: 5. The CDR3 sequence is CSADGQAGYTF. DNA of the CDR3: TGCAGTGCGGATGGACAGGCTGGCTACACCTTC.

CDR3 protein: CASSPVPSGMDEQFF. The CDR3 DNA follows: TGCGCCAGCAGCCCGGTTCCTAGCGGGATGGATGAGCAGTTCTTC. The rearrangement links TRBV5-1 to TRBJ2-1, with TRBD2 matching over 9 bases. The CDR3 consists of 15 residues. The V segment lost 4 bases and the J segment 8 bases; nucleotides outside the gene matches: 10. The germline V gene has CDR1 SGHRS and CDR2 YFSETQ. Supplemented by reference TRBV5-1 and TRBJ2-1, the full variable domain reads KAGVTQTPRYLIKTRGQQVTLSCSPISGHRSVSWYQQTPGQGLQFLFEYFSETQRNKGNFPGRFSGRQFSNSRSEMNVSTLELGDSALYLCASSPVPSGMDEQFFGPGTRLTVL.

This CDR3 reads CASSSGLEGEQYF. The CDR3 DNA reads as TGTGCCAGCAGCTCGGGACTAGAGGGCGAGCAGTACTTC. The V and J genes are TRBV7-6 and TRBJ2-7, with TRBD2 identical over 8 bases. The CDR3 contains 13 residues. Trimming took 4 bases from V and 6 from J; bases not matched to a gene: 5. Germline V lookup: CDR1 SGHVS, CDR2 FNYEAQ.

V usage is TRBV6-6 and J usage is TRBJ2-3, with a possible D match to TRBD2 (6 bases). CDR3 size: 13 residues. Germline values: CDR1 MNHNY, CDR2 SVGAGI (reference sequence). Trimming removed 7 bases at V and 1 base at J, with 9 bases between. For the CDR3, the DNA is TGTGCCAGCAAGGCTAGCGGCACAGATACGCAGTATTTT. This sequence encodes CASKASGTDTQYF.

This clone was counted once. J is TRBJ2-7 and V is TRBV19, with TRBD1 as a possible D gene (6 bases). The CDR3 is 15 amino acids. The germline V gene has CDR1 LNHDA and CDR2 SQIVND (reference sequence). Trimming left V 6 bases short and J 1 base short, with 16 bases between. CDR3 amino acids: CASSLNRAPSYEQYF. DNA of the CDR3: TGTGCCAGTAGCCTCAACAGGGCTCCGTCCTACGAGCAGTACTTC.

This chain joins TRBV6-5 and TRBJ2-1, with 13 bases aligning to TRBD2. Germline V gene sequence: CDR1 MNHEY, CDR2 SVGAGI. This CDR3 has 16 residues. The V gene end was trimmed by 2 bases and the J gene end by 7 bases; junction bases not matched to a gene: 5. The CDR3 nucleotides are TGTGCCAGCAGTTACGCCACTAGCGGGGGGGCAAATGAGCAGTTCTTC. It encodes CASSYATSGGANEQFF.

The rearrangement joins TRBV19 to TRBJ1-2, with D perhaps matching TRBD1 (5 bases). The CDR3 covers 12 residues. The V end was cut by 10 bases, the J end by 3 bases, with 12 bases between. The germline V gene has CDR1 LNHDA and CDR2 SQIVND (reference sequence). The DNA of the CDR3 is TGTGCCACCGGCAGGGAAGACTATGGCTACACCTTC. It specifies CATGREDYGYTF.

The gene calls are TRBV6-5 and TRBJ1-1; D unclear. CDR1 is MNHEY, CDR2 SVGAGI, per germline. Trimming took 6 bases from V and 9 from J, leaving 11 bases between them. This CDR3 is 11 amino acids long. The DNA for the CDR3 is TGTGCCAGCAGCTTTAATTTCCAAGCTTTCTTT. It specifies CASSFNFQAFF.

This clone has more than one count but fewer than ten. Germline is not matched at one junction end, which may reflect a read error. The chain employs TRBV6-1 and TRBJ1-1; D ambiguous. CDR3 length equals 9 residues. Germline CDR1 reads MNHNS; CDR2 reads SASEGT. The CDR3 bases are TGTGCCAGCAGTGAAAGAAACTTTTTT. It is translated as CASSERNFF.